This T cell receptor (beta chain) was observed in a study of cytomegalovirus exposure and HLA in healthy donors. Trimming cost V 0 bases and J 5 bases, with 5 bases left between them. Germline V CDR1 and CDR2: SGHNT, YYREEE (reference sequence). This CDR3 is built from 13 residues. Both 60 Vbeta primers and 13 Jbeta primers went into the PCR. Using immunoSEQ multiplex PCR, the repertoire was profiled, and TCRdb retains in-frame clones only, with some absent. This table has tens of thousands of clones, 60% to 85% appearing once. The sequenced sample was PBMCs. The receptor comes from a male donor in good health and CMV-seropositive. The chain uses TRBV5-4 and TRBJ1-4; unclear D gene. CDR3 protein: CASSLVQNEKLFF. The CDR3 bases are TGTGCCAGCAGCTTGGTCCAGAATGAAAAACTGTTTTTT. The full variable domain, with the rest looked up from reference TRBV5-4 and TRBJ1-4, is ETGVTQSPTHLIKTRGQQVTLRCSSQSGHNTVSWYQQALGQGPQFIFQYYREEENGRGNFPPRFSGLQFPNYSSELNVNALELDDSALYLCASSLVQNEKLFFGSGTQLSVL.